The present T cell receptor (beta chain) was sequenced within a study of identical twins. Study-wide findings and caveats: Invariant MAIT and iNKT cells are populations that could partly confound zero-insertion analyses.

A word on this clonotype: What it binds is not known.

The V segment lost 3 bases and the J segment 7 bases; nucleotides outside the gene matches: 4. The germline V gene encodes CDR1 SGHTS and CDR2 YDEGEE. The CDR3 has 13 residues. One entry per CDR3 protein, called by TCRdb with MiXCR from the 5' RACE reads. The data show just over 500,000 distinct CDR3 sequences, less than 25% seen once. These data were likewise used in another study, on T cells expressing NK-cell markers. From that report: Among four donors, these clonotypes also ranked first in the CD3+CD56-NKG2C+ fraction.

This receptor was identified in a woman aged 18-29 years in good health. Sequenced: CD4+ T cells sorted from blood. The chain couples TRBV5-8 to TRBJ1-2, with 9 positions matching TRBD1. The CDR3 bases are TGTGCCAGCAGCTCCCGGGACAGGGTTGGCTACACCTTC. Translating it yields CASSSRDRVGYTF.